Included here is one T cell receptor beta chain sequence, with context. The target antigen is unknown. Germline V gene data show CDR1 as MNHEY and CDR2 as SMNVEV (reference sequence). The CDR3 loop spans 16 amino acids. V lost 2 bases to trimming and J lost 7 bases; unmatched junction nucleotides: 6. This sample was taken from a study of cytomegalovirus exposure and HLA in healthy donors. The PCR used 60 Vbeta and 13 Jbeta primers. The table came from immunoSEQ multiplex PCR; TCRdb's copy has only in-frame clones and leaves some out. The sample holds roughly 190,000 clones, approximately 85% seen once. Notes on the study in general: In an earlier analysis, in several hundred donors, most V segments appeared productive either ~87% or ~30% of the time.

The source is a man aged 18 to 35 in good health and CMV-seronegative. This chain connects TRBV27 to TRBJ2-7; 15 positions match TRBD2. The specimen sequenced was PBMCs. CDR3 region: CASSLGTSGGPAEQYF. CDR3 bases: TGTGCCAGCAGTTTAGGGACTAGCGGGGGGCCGGCGGAGCAGTACTTC.